These T cell receptor beta chains were read from a single sample in a study of a mutant IDH1 vaccine in newly diagnosed glioma. Measured with immunoSEQ multiplex PCR; TCRdb has only the in-frame clones, and not every one. The data show 77,000 or so clones, roughly four fifths seen once. These TCRs' antigens remain unknown. Sequences were derived from PBMCs, sampled from a glioma patient whose treatment included an IDH1 peptide vaccine. The origin of the receptors is a man between 35 and 55 years old with glioma. Each CDR3 is given with its conserved first and last residue. D genes are given only for firm matches. Clone size is not always given. Where it is, it says once, few, many or a class for expanded clones.

clone_size d_call j_call v_call cdr3_aa cdr3_nt
- - TRBJ1-4 TRBV10-3 CAISETGSGEKLFF TGTGCCATCAGTGAGACAGGGTCGGGTGAAAAACTGTTTTTT
- TRBD1 TRBJ2-5 TRBV30 CAWRPGTGSSPETQYF TGTGCCTGGAGACCAGGGACAGGGTCGAGTCCCGAGACCCAGTACTTC
- - TRBJ2-5 TRBV28 CASRGTYQETQYF TGTGCCAGCAGGGGAACGTACCAAGAGACCCAGTACTTC
- TRBD1 TRBJ1-1 TRBV9 CASSDTGTGATEAFF TGTGCCAGCAGCGACACCGGGACAGGGGCGACTGAAGCTTTCTTT
- - TRBJ1-2 TRBV28 CASNLSGDLYGYTF TGTGCCAGCAACCTTTCGGGTGACCTCTATGGCTACACCTTC
- - TRBJ2-7 TRBV28 CASSLWAGLGVPPEQYF TGTGCCAGCAGTTTATGGGCCGGACTGGGGGTCCCCCCCGAGCAGTACTTC
- - TRBJ2-7 TRBV11-2 CASSLERGTYEQYF TGTGCCAGCAGCTTAGAGCGGGGAACCTACGAGCAGTACTTC
- - TRBJ2-1 TRBV28 CASRFAGAHFYNEQFF TGTGCCAGCAGGTTCGCCGGGGCCCACTTCTACAATGAGCAGTTCTTC
- TRBD2 TRBJ2-3 TRBV19 CASSPGGTSGLDTQYF TGTGCCAGTAGTCCCGGAGGGACTAGCGGGTTAGATACGCAGTATTTT
- TRBD1 TRBJ2-3 TRBV6-5 CASSYKGTGWTDTQYF TGTGCCAGCAGTTACAAGGGGACAGGGTGGACAGATACGCAGTATTTT
- - TRBJ1-1 TRBV7-2 CASSTTGWTTEAFF TGTGCCAGCAGCACCACGGGCTGGACCACTGAAGCTTTCTTT
- - TRBJ2-1 TRBV5-6 CASSSDLRWEQFF TGTGCCAGCAGCTCGGACTTAAGGTGGGAGCAGTTCTTC
- TRBD1 TRBJ2-7 TRBV7-2 CASSLDRASYEQYF TGTGCCAGCAGCTTGGACAGGGCATCCTACGAGCAGTACTTC
- - TRBJ2-7 TRBV6-5 CASSYNGQGRYEQYF TGTGCCAGCAGTTACAACGGACAAGGCCGATACGAGCAGTACTTC
- - TRBJ1-2 TRBV30 CAWTPGRVPNYGYTF TGTGCCTGGACCCCCGGGAGGGTTCCTAACTATGGCTACACCTTC
few - TRBJ1-1 TRBV6-6 CASSYEARNTEAFF TGTGCCAGCAGTTACGAGGCCAGGAACACTGAAGCTTTCTTT
- - TRBJ2-7 TRBV5-4 CASSWGTSYEQYF TGTGCCAGCAGCTGGGGGACTTCCTACGAGCAGTACTTC
- TRBD1 TRBJ2-7 TRBV6-5 CASSYSGTGSYEQYF TGTGCCAGCAGTTACTCCGGGACAGGGTCCTACGAGCAGTACTTC
- - TRBJ2-3 TRBV2 CASYPDRGSSTDTQYF TGTGCCAGCTACCCGGATCGGGGGTCTAGCACAGATACGCAGTATTTT
- - TRBJ1-2 TRBV30 CAWSGGALNGYTF TGTGCCTGGAGCGGTGGGGCTCTGAATGGCTACACCTTC
- - TRBJ2-2 TRBV19 CATGENTGELFF TGTGCCACCGGGGAGAACACCGGGGAGCTGTTTTTT
once TRBD1 TRBJ1-1 TRBV11-1 CASSLQTGGITEAFF TGTGCCAGCAGCTTACAAACAGGGGGCATCACTGAAGCTTTCTTT
- TRBD2 TRBJ2-3 TRBV4-3 CASSQEGGDTQYF TGCGCCAGCAGCCAAGAGGGGGGGGATACGCAGTATTTT
- - TRBJ2-5 TRBV10-1 CASSGGSRETQYF TGCGCCAGCAGTGGAGGCAGTCGGGAGACCCAGTACTTC
many - TRBJ1-1 TRBV19 CASGNTEAFF TGTGCCAGTGGGAACACTGAAGCTTTCTTT
- - TRBJ2-5 TRBV28 CASSSLGFSDQETQYF TGTGCCAGCAGCTCCCTGGGGTTTTCGGACCAAGAGACCCAGTACTTC
- TRBD1 TRBJ2-1 TRBV7-9 CASIPRGGMYNEQFF TGTGCCAGCATCCCAAGAGGGGGCATGTACAATGAGCAGTTCTTC
- TRBD1 TRBJ2-3 TRBV7-9 CASRCPGQLCTDTQYF TGTGCCAGCAGATGTCCGGGACAGCTTTGCACAGATACGCAGTATTTT
- - TRBJ1-3 TRBV6-5 CASRYGSSGNTIYF TGTGCCAGCAGGTACGGTAGCTCTGGAAACACCATATATTTT
- - TRBJ1-4 TRBV7-6 CASSSTGEKLFF TGTGCCAGCAGCTCGACCGGGGAAAAACTGTTTTTT
- - TRBJ1-1 TRBV19 CASEAWSEAGKNTEAFF TGTGCCAGTGAAGCATGGAGTGAAGCAGGGAAAAACACTGAAGCTTTCTTT
- - TRBJ2-7 TRBV7-8 CASSLGFEYEQYF TGTGCCAGCAGCTTAGGGTTTGAGTACGAGCAGTACTTC
- TRBD1 TRBJ2-5 TRBV2 CASSEYLEGARTQYF TGTGCCAGCAGTGAATATCTTGAGGGGGCGCGGACCCAGTACTTC
- TRBD1 TRBJ1-4 TRBV7-2 CASSLEGTGPTNEKLFF TGTGCCAGCAGCTTAGAAGGGACAGGGCCAACTAATGAAAAACTGTTTTTT
- TRBD2 TRBJ2-1 TRBV6-5 CASSQSSGYNEQFF TGTGCCAGCAGTCAATCTAGCGGTTACAATGAGCAGTTCTTC
- - TRBJ2-1 TRBV4-3 CASSQDAYRLTLYNEQFF TGCGCCAGCAGCCAAGATGCGTACAGGCTAACCCTATACAATGAGCAGTTCTTC
- - TRBJ1-2 TRBV7-8 CASTSEGGTYGYTF TGTGCCAGCACCTCCGAGGGGGGGACCTATGGCTACACCTTC
- TRBD1 TRBJ2-7 TRBV7-9 CASSPPDRGGYEQYF TGTGCCAGCAGTCCACCCGACAGGGGCGGCTACGAGCAGTACTTC
- TRBD2 TRBJ2-1 TRBV7-7 CASSLRSGVSSYNEQFF TGTGCTAGCAGCTTGCGGAGCGGGGTCAGCTCCTACAATGAGCAGTTCTTC
- - TRBJ2-7 TRBV5-4 CASSGSNMLGYEQYF TGTGCCAGCAGCGGATCCAATATGTTGGGCTACGAGCAGTACTTC
- TRBD2 TRBJ2-3 TRBV7-8 CATKRDPYIDTQYF TGTGCCACTAAGCGGGACCCGTATATCGATACGCAGTATTTT
- TRBD2 TRBJ2-7 TRBV4-3 CASSQVGGSSYEQYF TGCGCCAGCAGCCAAGTGGGAGGGAGCTCCTACGAGCAGTACTTC
- TRBD1 TRBJ2-7 TRBV30 CAWSLGQGGSYEQYF TGTGCCTGGAGTCTAGGACAGGGAGGAAGCTACGAGCAGTACTTC
once TRBD1 TRBJ2-5 TRBV7-6 CASSSRTGPETQYF TGTGCCAGCAGCTCGCGGACAGGGCCGGAGACCCAGTACTTC
- TRBD1 TRBJ2-3 TRBV6-1 CASSDPTGADTQYF TGTGCCAGCAGTGATCCGACAGGGGCAGATACGCAGTATTTT
- - TRBJ1-6 TRBV6-1 CASSPGLNSPLHF TGTGCCAGCAGTCCGGGCCTCAATTCACCCCTCCACTTT
few - TRBJ1-2 TRBV6-1 CASSEAVGARGYTF TGTGCCAGCAGTGAAGCGGTCGGAGCGCGGGGCTACACCTTC
- - TRBJ2-5 TRBV11-2 CASSLKGGLRETQYF TGTGCCAGCAGCTTAAAAGGGGGGCTCAGGGAGACCCAGTACTTC
few TRBD1 TRBJ2-1 TRBV6-4 CASSDRRTGGNEQFF TGTGCCAGCAGTGACCGCCGGACAGGGGGGAATGAGCAGTTCTTC
- - TRBJ1-1 TRBV28 CASSWAGPGTEAFF TGTGCCAGCAGTTGGGCCGGACCGGGCACTGAAGCTTTCTTT
- TRBD1 TRBJ1-5 TRBV19 CASSRTGDQPQHF TGTGCCAGTAGCAGGACAGGGGATCAGCCCCAGCATTTT
few TRBD1 TRBJ1-4 TRBV6-1 CASSEIQGGNEKLFF TGTGCCAGCAGTGAAATCCAGGGGGGGAATGAAAAACTGTTTTTT
- - TRBJ2-2 TRBV5-1 CASKDGSNTGELFF TGCGCCAGCAAGGACGGGAGTAACACCGGGGAGCTGTTTTTT
- - TRBJ1-3 TRBV4-3 CASSQEEGDTIYF TGCGCCAGCAGCCAAGAGGAAGGGGACACCATATATTTT